This is a list of T cell receptor beta chains from one sample in a study of blood T cell repertoires in COVID-19. Only in-frame clones appear in the TCRdb table, and some are missing; sequencing was by immunoSEQ multiplex PCR. This sample has roughly 57,000 clones, with about 93% found just once. Specimen: peripheral blood. These receptors originate from a man aged 80 or over with acute or convalescent COVID-19. Each CDR3 is given with its conserved first and last residue. The D gene is left open where the match is weak. Expanded clones get a size class; other rows say once, few or many, or leave the size out.

j_gene,d_gene,v_gene,abundance,CDR3nt,CDR3aa
TRBJ1-2,TRBD1,TRBV6-5,-,TGTGCCAGCAGTTACGACAGGGGAGAGCTTAGGGGTGGCTACACCTTC,CASSYDRGELRGGYTF
TRBJ2-5,TRBD2,TRBV3-1/TRBV3-2,-,TGTGCCAGCAGCCGACCGCCGACTAGCGGGGGGGTCGAGACCCAGTACTTC,CASSRPPTSGGVETQYF
TRBJ2-7,TRBD1,TRBV5-1,-,TGCGCCAGCAGCTTAGGGGACAGAGCCTACGAGCAGTACTTC,CASSLGDRAYEQYF
TRBJ2-7,-,TRBV5-6,-,TGTGCCAGCAGCTACCCCAAGGGGGGGGTCGACGAGCAGTACTTC,CASSYPKGGVDEQYF
TRBJ2-5,TRBD1,TRBV3-1/TRBV3-2,-,TGTGCCAGCAGCCAAGGAGCAGGGGGCCAAGAGACCCAGTACTTC,CASSQGAGGQETQYF
TRBJ1-2,TRBD1,TRBV27,-,TGTGCCAGCAGTACCGAAGGACAGGGCGGAAACTATGGCTACACCTTC,CASSTEGQGGNYGYTF
TRBJ1-6,TRBD1,TRBV19,once,TGTGCCAGTAGTCTCCAGACAGGGATGAATTCACCCCTCCACTTT,CASSLQTGMNSPLHF
TRBJ2-6,TRBD1,TRBV5-1,once,TGCGCCAGCAGCTTTACGGACAGGGGGGCTTATACATCTGGGGCCAACGTCCTGACTTTC,CASSFTDRGAYTSGANVLTF
TRBJ1-3,-,TRBV2,-,TGTGCCAGCAGTGAGAGCGGGGGAAGGACCGGAAACACCATATATTTT,CASSESGGRTGNTIYF
TRBJ2-5,TRBD2,TRBV5-1,-,TGCGCCAGCAGCTTGGTGGGGGGGAGAGAGACCCAGTACTTC,CASSLVGGRETQYF
TRBJ2-7,-,TRBV18,-,TGTGCCAGCTCACCATCCAACTACGAGCAGTACTTC,CASSPSNYEQYF
TRBJ2-7,TRBD1,TRBV2,-,TGTGCCAGCAAAACCCAAGGGGGCAGCGAGCAGTACTTC,CASKTQGGSEQYF
TRBJ1-5,TRBD1,TRBV19,-,TGTGCCAGTAGTAGGGCGACAGGGACGGCTTTCCAGCCCCAGCATTTT,CASSRATGTAFQPQHF
TRBJ1-2,TRBD1,TRBV7-2,-,TGTGCCAGCAGCGATCCCTCGGGACAGCTGAACGGTTTGTACACCTTC,CASSDPSGQLNGLYTF
TRBJ1-1,TRBD1,TRBV9,-,TGTGCCAGCAGCGTGCACGGGACAGGGGGCATGAACACTGAAGCTTTCTTT,CASSVHGTGGMNTEAFF
TRBJ2-5,-,TRBV12-1,once,TGTGCCAGCAGCTCACCTATAGCGGGGGGGAGAGAGACCCAGTACTTC,CASSSPIAGGRETQYF
TRBJ1-5,TRBD1,TRBV18,few,TGTGCCAGCTCCCTAGACAGGGTTGACGGACAGCCCCAGCATTTT,CASSLDRVDGQPQHF
TRBJ2-7,-,TRBV18,-,TGTGCCAGCTCACCCCTGGGGGGGGCGGGCTACGAGCAGTACTTC,CASSPLGGAGYEQYF
TRBJ2-7,TRBD1,TRBV12-3/TRBV12-4,few,TGTGCCAGCAGATACAGGGGGTACGAGCAGTACTTC,CASRYRGYEQYF
TRBJ2-3,-,TRBV5-1,-,TGCGCCAGCAGCTTGGTGGGACTTAGCACAGATACGCAGTATTTT,CASSLVGLSTDTQYF
TRBJ1-2,-,TRBV3-1/TRBV3-2,-,TGTGCCAGCAGCCCAGGCCGAGCTAACTATGGCTACACCTTC,CASSPGRANYGYTF
TRBJ1-5,TRBD1,TRBV10-3,-,TGTGCCATCACCCCAGGGGGCGGTCAGCCCCAGCATTTT,CAITPGGGQPQHF
TRBJ1-1,TRBD1,TRBV5-1,-,TGCGCCAGCAGGCCCGGCGGGACAGGGGGTGTCACTGAAGCTTTCTTT,CASRPGGTGGVTEAFF